These 5 T cell receptor beta chains were sequenced from one sample in a study of OX40 agonist ivuxolimab in advanced cancers. The assay was immunoSEQ multiplex PCR, and TCRdb's table has in-frame clones only and misses some. The sample yields some 44,000 clones, about 86% seen once. The sequencing here drew on CD4+ or CD8+ T cells sorted from blood, taken in a trial of the OX40 agonist ivuxolimab. The origin of the receptors is an adult with an advanced solid tumor such as melanoma, head and neck, liver or kidney cancer.

The V gene is TRBV30, the J gene TRBJ2-1; no reliable D call. The germline V gene has CDR1 GTSNPN and CDR2 SVGIG (reference sequence). The CDR3 length is 11 residues. As DNA, the CDR3 is TGTGCTTCCCGGGTGGCAGGAGAGCAGTTCTTC. Encoded protein: CASRVAGEQFF.

The chain recombines TRBV6-4 with TRBJ2-6; unclear D gene. The germline gives CDR1 MRHNA, CDR2 SNTAGT. V shed 3 bases and J shed 0 bases, with 6 bases lying between them. This CDR3 is 15 amino acids long. The CDR3 DNA reads as TGTGCCAGCAGTGAAGGCAACTCTGGGGCCAACGTCCTGACTTTC. Residues: CASSEGNSGANVLTF.

The chain carries TRBV6-1 and TRBJ2-5; 9 nucleotides match TRBD1. V trimming: 5 bases; J trimming: 5 bases; junction bases outside the gene matches: 6. This CDR3 region has 14 residues. CDR1 is MNHNS and CDR2 is SASEGT in the germline V gene. CDR3 nucleotide sequence: TGTGCCAGCAGTATCCGGGACAGGGCCGAGACCCAGTACTTC. It encodes CASSIRDRAETQYF.

The genes are TRBV5-4 and TRBJ2-3; 7 bases line up with TRBD1. There are 16 residues in the CDR3. Per the germline V gene, CDR1 is SGHNT and CDR2 is YYREEE (reference sequence). The V and J ends lost 2 bases and 0 bases, in that order; junction bases with no gene match: 6. CDR3 sequence (DNA): TGTGCCAGCAGCTTAAGGGGGCTTACTAGCACAGATACGCAGTATTTT. This sequence encodes CASSLRGLTSTDTQYF.

About this clone itself: An end of the junction does not agree with germline; a read error may underlie this. The V call is TRBV6-4, the J call TRBJ1-3, with D tentatively TRBD1 (5 bases). Per germline, CDR1 MRHNA and CDR2 SNTAGT. The CDR3 sequence is 16 residues long. Here the CDR3 DNA reads TGTGCCAGCAGTTACTCACCTGCGGGGGCTGGAAACACCATATATTTT. Translating gives CASSYSPAGAGNTIYF.